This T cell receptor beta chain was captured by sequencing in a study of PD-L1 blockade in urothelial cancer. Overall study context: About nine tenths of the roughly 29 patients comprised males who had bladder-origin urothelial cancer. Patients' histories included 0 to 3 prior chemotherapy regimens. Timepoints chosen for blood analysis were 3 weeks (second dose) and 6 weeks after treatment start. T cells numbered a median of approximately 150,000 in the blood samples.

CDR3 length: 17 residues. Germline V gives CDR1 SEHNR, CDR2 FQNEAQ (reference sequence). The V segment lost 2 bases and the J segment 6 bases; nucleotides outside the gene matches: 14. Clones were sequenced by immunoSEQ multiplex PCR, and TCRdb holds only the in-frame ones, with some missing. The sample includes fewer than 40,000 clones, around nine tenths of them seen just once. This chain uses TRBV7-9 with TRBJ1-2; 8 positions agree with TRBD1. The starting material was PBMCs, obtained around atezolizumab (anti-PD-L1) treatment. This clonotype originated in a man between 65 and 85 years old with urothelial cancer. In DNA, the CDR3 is TGTGCCAGCAGCTTACTTGGGGACAGGAGTGGAGGCCATGGCTACACCTTC. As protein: CASSLLGDRSGGHGYTF. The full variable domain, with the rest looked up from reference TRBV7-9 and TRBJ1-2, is DTGVSQNPRHKITKRGQNVTFRCDPISEHNRLYWYRQTLGQGPEFLTYFQNEAQLEKSRLLSDRFSAERPKGSFSTLEIQRTEQGDSAMYLCASSLLGDRSGGHGYTFGSGTRLTVV.